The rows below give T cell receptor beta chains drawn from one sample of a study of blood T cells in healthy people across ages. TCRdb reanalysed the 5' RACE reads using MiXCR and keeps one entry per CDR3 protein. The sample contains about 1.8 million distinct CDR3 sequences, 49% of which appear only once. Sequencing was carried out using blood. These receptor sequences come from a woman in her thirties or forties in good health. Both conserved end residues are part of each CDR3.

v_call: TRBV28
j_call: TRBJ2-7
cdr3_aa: CATNGQGSFYEQYF

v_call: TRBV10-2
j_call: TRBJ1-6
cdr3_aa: CAGKTAEYNSPLHF

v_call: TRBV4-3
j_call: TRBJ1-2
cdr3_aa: CASSQDWITYGYTF

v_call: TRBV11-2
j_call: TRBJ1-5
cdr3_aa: CASSGRRGSFNQPQHF

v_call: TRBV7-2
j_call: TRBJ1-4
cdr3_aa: CASSLGVDEKLFF

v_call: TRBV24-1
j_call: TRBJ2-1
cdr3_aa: CATRGTGGNNEQFF

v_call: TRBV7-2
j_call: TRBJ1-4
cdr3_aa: CASSLNQVSTNEKLFF

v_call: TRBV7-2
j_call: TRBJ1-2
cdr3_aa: CASSLTPRAGAGYTF

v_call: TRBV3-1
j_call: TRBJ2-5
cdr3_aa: CASSQDKGRVLETQYF

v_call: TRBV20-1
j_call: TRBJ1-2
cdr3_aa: CSAIDRGTLGYTF

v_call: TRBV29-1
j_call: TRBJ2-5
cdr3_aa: CSAAPGAAGETQYF

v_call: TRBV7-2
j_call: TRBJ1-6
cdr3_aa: CASSSPRGGNSPLHF

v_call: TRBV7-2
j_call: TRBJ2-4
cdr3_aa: CASSFEGWDIQYF

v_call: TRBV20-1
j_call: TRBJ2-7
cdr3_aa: CSARGSGGVYSEQYF

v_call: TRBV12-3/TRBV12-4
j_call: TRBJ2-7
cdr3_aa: CASSLPIQGKQYF

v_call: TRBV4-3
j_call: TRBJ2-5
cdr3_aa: CASSQVQGFMETQYF

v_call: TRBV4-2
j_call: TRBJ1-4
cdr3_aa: CASSQDGAGINEKLFF

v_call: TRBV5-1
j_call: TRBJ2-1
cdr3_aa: CASSRTGTGSGEQFF

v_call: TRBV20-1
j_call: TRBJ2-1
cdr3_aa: CSASGQEGPNEQFF

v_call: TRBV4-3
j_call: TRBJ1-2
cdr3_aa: CASSQTTTGRIYGYTF

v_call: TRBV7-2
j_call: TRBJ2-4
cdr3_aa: CASSLPELGVQYF

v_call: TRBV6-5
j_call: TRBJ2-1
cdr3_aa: CASNNDYNEQFF

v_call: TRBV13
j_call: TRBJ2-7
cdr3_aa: CASTGRGSSYEQYF

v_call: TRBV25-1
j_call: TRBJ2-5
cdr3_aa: CASMGDEQETQYF

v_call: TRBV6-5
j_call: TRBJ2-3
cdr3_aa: CASRYGSEGTDTQYF

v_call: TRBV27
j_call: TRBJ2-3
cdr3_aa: CASRLLGDTDTQYF

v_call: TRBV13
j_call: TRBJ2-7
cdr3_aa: CANSLKPGQGHYEQYF

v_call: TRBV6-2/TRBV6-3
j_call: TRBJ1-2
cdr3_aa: CASSYSAGGGYGYTF

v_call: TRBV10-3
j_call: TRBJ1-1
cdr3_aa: CAISPRQGNTEAFF

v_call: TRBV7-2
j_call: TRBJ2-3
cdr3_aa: CASSPSGTMSDTQYF

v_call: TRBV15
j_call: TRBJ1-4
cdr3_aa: CATSPGKISTNEELFF

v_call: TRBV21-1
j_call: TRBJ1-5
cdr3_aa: CASSHRRYDQPQHF

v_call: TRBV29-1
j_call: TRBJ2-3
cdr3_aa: CSVVDRTDTQYF

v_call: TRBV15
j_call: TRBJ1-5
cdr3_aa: CATSGGQGLNQPQHF

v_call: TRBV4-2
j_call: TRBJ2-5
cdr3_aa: CASSQDGQREETQYF

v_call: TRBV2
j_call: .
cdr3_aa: CASSTLAALSETQYF

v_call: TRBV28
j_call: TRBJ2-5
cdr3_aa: CASSYTQIETQYF

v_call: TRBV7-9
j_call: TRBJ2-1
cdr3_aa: CASSLANVEQFF

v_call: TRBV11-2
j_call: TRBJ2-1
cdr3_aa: CASSLEFSVDEQFF

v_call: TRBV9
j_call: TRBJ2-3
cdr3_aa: CASSVNVAGVSTDTQYF

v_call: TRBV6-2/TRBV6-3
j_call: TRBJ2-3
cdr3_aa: CASSTTIDTQYF